This TCR beta chain was sequenced for a study of T cell changes during pregnancy in multiple sclerosis. CDR1 and CDR2 from the germline V gene are SGDLS and YYNGEE. The CDR3 totals 15 residues. Trimming removed 1 base at V and 10 bases at J, with 20 bases between. Assay: immunoSEQ multiplex PCR; the TCRdb copy retains only in-frame clones and omits some. Here the sample spans fewer than 45,000 clones, roughly 87% being singletons. The chain links TRBV9 to TRBJ1-1, with D possibly TRBD1 on 5 matching bases. The TCR sequence derives from a female donor with multiple sclerosis, enrolled in a pregnancy study. The sequences come from CD4+ T cells from peripheral blood mononuclear cells, collected in the first trimester of pregnancy. Here the CDR3 DNA reads TGTGCCAGCAGCGTACAGGGAGGTGGGGGAGAGAGAGCTTTCTTT. The encoded protein is CASSVQGGGGERAFF.